The next 28 T cell receptor beta chains were all read from a single sample in a study of liver allograft versus peripheral blood T cells. Whole-study context: Intrahepatic T cell receptor repertoires from transplanted livers were compared against repertoires in recipients' peripheral blood.

TCRdb re-called the reads through MiXCR, storing one row per CDR3 protein. Found here are roughly 4,000 distinct CDR3 sequences, 15% to 20% of them singletons; the top ten hold about 17%. The receptors come from a human patient who had a liver transplant. The T cells may partly be graft donor cells.

With respect to this clonotype: A far larger clone is one nucleotide away, so this likely arose from a read error. The chain combines TRBV6-6 with TRBJ1-2, with TRBD1 matching 7 bases. V dropped 6 bases and J dropped 2; count of bases not matched to a gene: 3. The CDR3 runs 13 residues. Germline-derived CDR1 and CDR2 are MNHNY and SVGAGI (reference sequence). Here the CDR3 DNA reads TGTGCCAGCAGCCCGGGACAGAACTATGGCTACACCTTC. Protein: CASSPGQNYGYTF.

Judged by abundance, this clonotype is medium-sized. The J gene is TRBJ1-2, the V gene TRBV28; 7 nucleotides line up with TRBD1. Germline V gene lookup returns CDR1 MDHEN and CDR2 SYDVKM. This CDR3 spans 17 amino acids. After removal of 4 bases from V and 2 bases from J, the junction contained 13 bases not matched to a gene. In DNA, the CDR3 is TGTGCCAGCAGTTCCAGGGACAGCGGGATGTTAAACTATGGCTACACCTTC. Residues: CASSSRDSGMLNYGYTF.

The chain joins TRBV13 to TRBJ2-7; no clear D. The CDR3 spans 12 residues. Germline CDR1 and CDR2: PRHDT and FYEKMQ (reference sequence). Trimming cost V 1 base and J 3 bases, with 4 bases left between them. The chain's CDR3 is CASSLVNYEQYF. In nucleotides, the CDR3 is TGTGCCAGCAGCTTAGTCAACTACGAGCAGTACTTC. The entire variable domain, with the rest obtained from reference TRBV13 and TRBJ2-7, is as follows: AAGVIQSPRHLIKEKRETATLKCYPIPRHDTVYWYQQGPGQDPQFLISFYEKMQSDKGSIPDRFSAQQFSDYHSELNMSSLELGDSALYFCASSLVNYEQYFGPGTRLTVT.

This clonotype ranks as medium-sized. V gene TRBV9 combines with J gene TRBJ2-3, with 7 bases lining up with TRBD2. Germline-derived CDR1 and CDR2 are SGDLS and YYNGEE. CDR3 length equals 16 residues. The junction had 9 bases not matched to a gene; V was cut back by 2 bases and J by 3 bases. The CDR3 nucleotides read TGTGCCAGCAGCGTCCCTCTTGACGGGGGGACAGATACGCAGTATTTT. This codes for CASSVPLDGGTDTQYF.

Here the CDR3 reads CASSQGIGSGTGLAHEKLFF. The CDR3 bases are TGTGCCAGCAGCCAAGGAATAGGGTCCGGGACAGGGTTAGCCCATGAAAAACTGTTTTTT. This sequence joins TRBV3-1 and TRBJ1-4; 9 bases match TRBD1. The CDR3 is 20 residues long. CDR1 is LGHDT, CDR2 YNNKEL, per germline (reference sequence). Unmatched junction bases numbered 18, after V lost 1 base and J lost 6 bases.

This clonotype was observed a handful of times. The chain has TRBV28 and TRBJ2-7, with D possibly TRBD1 on 5 matching bases. CDR1 and CDR2 (germline): MDHEN, SYDVKM. V lost 5 bases and J 3 bases, leaving 14 bases between the germline ends. CDR3 size: 14 residues. CDR3 DNA sequence: TGTGCCAGCAGTCTCACGACAGAGTTCTACGAGCAGTACTTC. It translates to CASSLTTEFYEQYF.

This clonotype is medium-sized. The V gene is TRBV28, the J gene TRBJ1-3; D is uncertain. The V end lost 6 bases, the J end lost 0 bases, and 12 bases lay between the germline ends. This CDR3 has 15 residues. CDR1 and CDR2 (germline): MDHEN, SYDVKM. CDR3 nucleotide sequence: TGTGCCAGCAGCGCCACATGGAGCTCTGGAAACACCATATATTTT. Protein sequence: CASSATWSSGNTIYF.

A note on this clonotype: A much larger clonotype is one base distant, so this may be a read error. This chain joins TRBV5-6 and TRBJ2-4; 9 nucleotides match TRBD2. There are 15 residues in the CDR3. Germline V CDR1 and CDR2: SGHDT, YYEEEE. V lost 4 bases and J lost 6; bases outside the gene matches: 8. CDR3 region: CASSPRGGPRNIQYF. In DNA form, the CDR3 reads TGTGCCAGCAGCCCGCGGGGGGGCCCACGAAACATTCAGTACTTC.

This clonotype is medium-sized. J is TRBJ2-7 and V is TRBV12-3 or TRBV12-4; D is uncertain. CDR3 length: 14 amino acids. V was cut by 0 bases and J by 7 bases, with 13 bases left in between. CDR3 coding DNA: TGTGCCAGCAGTTTAGCGCTAAAGGAATCTGAGCAGTACTTC. As protein: CASSLALKESEQYF.

The chain uses TRBV6-5 and TRBJ1-5; 10 bases align to TRBD1. The germline V gene encodes CDR1 MNHEY and CDR2 SVGAGI. Trimming took 6 bases from V and 5 from J; bases not matched to a gene: 4. The CDR3 is made up of 14 amino acids. The CDR3 sequence: CASSLDRGHQPQHF. CDR3 DNA sequence: TGTGCCAGCAGCCTTGACAGGGGGCATCAGCCCCAGCATTTT.

In its sample, this clonotype is medium-sized. The chain joins TRBV19 to TRBJ1-2, with 7 bases that match TRBD1. The germline V gene has CDR1 LNHDA and CDR2 SQIVND (reference sequence). There are 15 residues in the CDR3. J lost 0 bases, V lost 4 bases, and 5 bases had no gene match. The CDR3 sequence: CASSTGDSANYGYTF. DNA for the CDR3: TGTGCCAGTAGTACGGGGGACAGCGCTAACTATGGCTACACCTTC.

By share of the sample, this clonotype is medium-sized. The rearrangement links TRBV28 to TRBJ2-1, with 14 positions matching TRBD2. The CDR3 sequence is 18 residues long. The V gene end was trimmed by 4 bases and the J gene end by 3 bases; junction bases not matched to a gene: 8. Germline CDR1 and CDR2: MDHEN and SYDVKM. This CDR3 reads CASSWPTSGGEDYNEQFF. Written as DNA, the CDR3 is TGTGCCAGCAGTTGGCCGACTAGCGGGGGGGAAGACTACAATGAGCAGTTCTTC.

This chain uses TRBV14 with TRBJ1-1; D might be TRBD1 (5 bases). The CDR3 loop spans 14 amino acids. Between the trimmed V and J ends, which lost 1 base and 6 bases, there was a span of 12 bases. Germline V gene data show CDR1 as SGHDN and CDR2 as FVKESK. In DNA form, the CDR3 reads TGTGCCAGCAGCCAAGGGGTAGGGGAGGCTGAAGCTTTCTTT. It yields the protein CASSQGVGEAEAFF.

As for this clonotype: A much larger clone lies one base from this, so it may be a read error. V is TRBV27 and J is TRBJ2-7; D possibly corresponds to TRBD2 (7 bases). This CDR3 is built from 14 residues. Germline V lookup: CDR1 MNHEY, CDR2 SMNVEV (reference sequence). V shed 2 bases and J shed 7 bases, with 15 bases lying between them. The CDR3 sequence is CASSLRGAGNEQYF. DNA for the CDR3: TGTGCCAGCAGTTTACGGGGGGCAGGTAATGAGCAGTACTTC.

This clonotype is medium-sized by share. J is TRBJ1-4 and V is TRBV6-1, with D possibly being TRBD1 (5 bases). With 3 bases removed from V and 13 bases from J, the gap between germline ends came to 15 bases. Germline assignment: CDR1 MNHNS and CDR2 SASEGT. The CDR3 is 13 amino acids. The CDR3 spells CASSDSIPGRLFF. As DNA, the CDR3 is TGTGCCAGCAGTGACTCAATTCCGGGGCGACTGTTTTTT.

By its share, this clonotype is medium-sized. V usage is TRBV7-2 and J usage is TRBJ2-7; D ambiguous. Germline loops: CDR1 SGHTA, CDR2 FQGNSA. The germline V and J ends were trimmed by 0 bases and 3 bases, with 3 bases remaining between them. The CDR3 is 12 residues long. This CDR3 reads CASSLADYEQYF. The CDR3 DNA is TGTGCCAGCAGCTTAGCGGACTACGAGCAGTACTTC.

In this sample, this clonotype turned up many times. The chain uses TRBV6-5 and TRBJ2-1; D uncertain. CDR3 length: 12 residues. Germline V gives CDR1 MNHEY, CDR2 SVGAGI. The V and J ends lost 8 bases and 8 bases respectively, with 13 bases between them. The CDR3 sequence is CASGYSGDEQFF. The CDR3 coding sequence is TGTGCCAGCGGGTATAGTGGGGATGAGCAGTTCTTC.

The rearrangement links TRBV3-1 to TRBJ1-6; no clear D. Germline values: CDR1 LGHDT, CDR2 YNNKEL (reference sequence). CDR3 length equals 18 residues. V was clipped by 3 bases and J by 0 bases, with 15 bases between them. This CDR3 reads CASSQQIQISSYNSPLHF. The CDR3 DNA reads TGTGCCAGCAGCCAGCAAATCCAGATTAGCTCCTATAATTCACCCCTCCACTTT.

This clonotype was recorded a few times. The chain combines TRBV11-1 with TRBJ2-7; possibly TRBD1 for D (5 bases). CDR1 and CDR2 from the germline V gene are SGHAT and FQDESV (reference sequence). Trimming took off 3 bases at V and 7 bases at J, with 16 bases between the two ends. The CDR3 runs 14 residues. CDR3 sequence (DNA): TGTGCCAGCAGCTTGGAAGAAACAAACAGGGAGCAGTACTTC. Protein: CASSLEETNREQYF.

This clonotype occurred a few times. A far larger clone is one nucleotide away, so this likely arose from a read error. The chain joins TRBV10-3 to TRBJ1-2; D gene unclear. The CDR3 runs to 16 residues. Looked up from germline, CDR1 is ENHRY and CDR2 is SYGVKD. Trimming left V 5 bases short and J 3 bases short, with 19 bases between. The DNA of the CDR3 is TGTGCCATCAGTTTAAACCCGACGGAGCTGGACTATGGCTACACCTTC. This encodes CAISLNPTELDYGYTF.

By share of the sample, this clonotype is medium-sized. The chain uses TRBV27 and TRBJ2-1; TRBD2 is a possible D gene (7 bases). The V end lost 2 bases, the J end lost 7 bases, and 12 bases lay between the germline ends. This CDR3 contains 14 residues. Per the germline V gene, CDR1 is MNHEY and CDR2 is SMNVEV (reference sequence). CDR3 bases: TGTGCCAGCAGTTTACGGGGGGCAGGTAATGAGCAGTTCTTC. Translation gives CASSLRGAGNEQFF.

A remark on this clonotype: A much bigger clone sits one base away, suggesting this may be a read error. This chain joins TRBV6-5 and TRBJ2-1; TRBD1 matches at 7 bases. V shed 5 bases and J 7 bases; nucleotides not matched to a gene: 8. Germline lookup yields CDR1 MNHEY and CDR2 SVGAGI. The CDR3 is 14 residues long. The CDR3 coding sequence is TGTGCCAGCAGTCTCTCGACAGGGAAAAATGAGCAGTTCTTC. Protein sequence: CASSLSTGKNEQFF.

This clonotype rates as medium-sized (0.01 to 0.1%). This chain connects TRBV20-1 to TRBJ1-3; a weak D match, TRBD1 (6 bases). This CDR3 comprises 17 residues. The ends were cut back, 6 bases at V and 2 bases at J, with 23 bases in the middle. Germline V gene lookup returns CDR1 DFQATT and CDR2 SNEGSKA (reference sequence). The CDR3 here is CSATFTLDRNPGNTIYF. The CDR3 coding sequence is TGCAGTGCCACCTTCACATTAGACAGGAACCCTGGAAACACCATATATTTT.

In its sample, this clonotype ranks as medium-sized. The V call is TRBV7-2, the J call TRBJ1-2; TRBD1 aligns across 8 bases. Trimming removed 4 bases from V and 1 base from J; junction bases left unmatched: 8. This CDR3 spans 16 amino acids. CDR1 SGHTA and CDR2 FQGNSA come from the germline V gene. DNA of the CDR3: TGTGCCAGCAGCTCCCCGGGGACAGGCAATAACTATGGCTACACCTTC. Its protein is CASSSPGTGNNYGYTF.

The table lists this clonotype with many counts. One junction end does not reproduce the germline sequence, and a read error may be involved. The J gene is TRBJ1-1, the V gene TRBV20-1, with D maybe TRBD1 (5 bases). CDR3 length: 14 residues. In germline, CDR1 is DFQATT, CDR2 SNEGSKA (reference sequence). This CDR3 reads CSARDFYTGPEAFF. The CDR3 region has the DNA TGCAGTGCGAGAGACTTCTATACAGGTCCCGAAGCTTTCTTT.

This clonotype has only a few counts. The chain employs TRBV6-2 or TRBV6-3 and TRBJ2-5; D is tentatively TRBD1 or TRBD2 (6 bases each). CDR1 and CDR2 (germline): MNHEY, SVGEGT. The CDR3 spans 14 residues. V gave up 1 base and J gave up 5 bases, with 11 bases separating them. The CDR3 DNA reads as TGTGCCAGCAGTTACTTGGGGGCGGGGGAGACCCAGTACTTC. Its translation: CASSYLGAGETQYF.

This clonotype turned up a few times. The chain combines TRBV7-9 with TRBJ2-3; D is uncertain. CDR1 and CDR2 (germline): SEHNR, FQNEAQ (reference sequence). This CDR3 is built from 15 residues. V was trimmed by 5 bases and J by 0 bases, leaving 12 bases between them. The DNA for the CDR3 is TGTGCCAGCAGCCCGGCTGGGATTAGCACAGATACGCAGTATTTT. Translation gives CASSPAGISTDTQYF. The variable domain in full, completed from reference TRBV7-9 and TRBJ2-3, reads DTGVSQNPRHKITKRGQNVTFRCDPISEHNRLYWYRQTLGQGPEFLTYFQNEAQLEKSRLLSDRFSAERPKGSFSTLEIQRTEQGDSAMYLCASSPAGISTDTQYFGPGTRLTVL.

The chain couples TRBV5-4 to TRBJ2-7; possible D gene TRBD2, 6 bases. Trimming pared 10 bases from V and 5 bases from J, leaving 16 bases between. From germline, CDR1 is SGHNT and CDR2 YYREEE (reference sequence). The length of the CDR3 is 12 residues. DNA for the CDR3: TGTGCCGGGGGGTGGGGATCCCACGAGCAGTACTTC. This codes for CAGGWGSHEQYF.